Following are 2 T cell receptor beta chains from one sample sequenced in a study of T cells after yellow fever vaccination. TCRdb re-called the 5' RACE reads with MiXCR, one entry per CDR3 protein. The sample yields 450,000 to 600,000 distinct CDR3 sequences, less than 15% seen once. Sequenced here: PBMCs, sampled on the day of the yellow fever booster vaccination. These receptors all stem from a man between 25 and 39 years old who received the YFV17D yellow fever vaccine.

The chain carries TRBV20-1 and TRBJ1-2; D is unclear. V lost 6 bases and J lost 0, with 20 bases in between. The CDR3 length is 16 residues. From germline, CDR1 is DFQATT and CDR2 SNEGSKA (reference sequence). CDR3 coding DNA: TGCAGTGCCAGCCCATTTGCCTCCGGCGCTAACTATGGCTACACCTTC. Residues: CSASPFASGANYGYTF.

This clonotype was counted only a few times. This rearrangement joins TRBV27 to TRBJ1-1, with 7 bases lining up with TRBD1. V lost 8 bases to trimming and J lost 3 bases; unmatched junction nucleotides: 6. CDR1 is MNHEY, CDR2 SMNVEV, per germline (reference sequence). This CDR3 spans 13 amino acids. The CDR3 region is CASRGGLDTEAFF. Written as DNA, the CDR3 is TGTGCCAGCCGAGGGGGCTTGGACACTGAAGCTTTCTTT.